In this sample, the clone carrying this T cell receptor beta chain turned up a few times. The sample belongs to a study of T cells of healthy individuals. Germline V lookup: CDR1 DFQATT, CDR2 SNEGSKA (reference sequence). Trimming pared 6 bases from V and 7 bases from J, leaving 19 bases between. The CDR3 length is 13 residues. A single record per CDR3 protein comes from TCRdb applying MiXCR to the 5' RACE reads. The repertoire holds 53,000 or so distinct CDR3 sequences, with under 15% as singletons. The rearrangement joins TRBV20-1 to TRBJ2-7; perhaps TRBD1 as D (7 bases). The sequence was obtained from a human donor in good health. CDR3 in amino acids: CSAPGGGLGEQYF. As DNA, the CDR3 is TGCAGTGCCCCAGGGGGAGGTCTCGGTGAGCAGTACTTC.